This TCR beta chain was recorded in a study of human T cells and chemical hapten exposure. A single record per CDR3 protein comes from TCRdb applying MiXCR to the RACE reads. This sample yields just under 350,000 distinct CDR3 sequences, of which 5.5% to 8% are seen a single time; less than 10% belongs to the top ten. Trimming left V 2 bases short and J 2 bases short, with 10 bases between. The CDR3 spans 15 residues. Time point meaning: patch test 1, 2 weeks after DPC sensitization. Treatment: therapeutic diphenylcyclopropenone sensitization with weekly scalp DPC. The donor pool consisted of alopecia patients aged 18 to 70 years, considered suitable for DPC. Extraction yielded total RNA from whole blood (unfractionated).

This clonotype was sampled from a woman younger than 35 with alopecia areata. Some clones in this sample may be carry-over from other donors' samples. Specimen: whole blood, collected in connection with sensitization to the hapten diphenylcyclopropenone (DPC). The gene calls are TRBV12-3 or TRBV12-4 and TRBJ2-1; possible D gene TRBD1, 5 bases. The CDR3 region is CASSLRGTAYNEQFF. DNA of the CDR3: TGTGCCAGCAGTTTAAGGGGAACAGCCTACAATGAGCAGTTCTTC.